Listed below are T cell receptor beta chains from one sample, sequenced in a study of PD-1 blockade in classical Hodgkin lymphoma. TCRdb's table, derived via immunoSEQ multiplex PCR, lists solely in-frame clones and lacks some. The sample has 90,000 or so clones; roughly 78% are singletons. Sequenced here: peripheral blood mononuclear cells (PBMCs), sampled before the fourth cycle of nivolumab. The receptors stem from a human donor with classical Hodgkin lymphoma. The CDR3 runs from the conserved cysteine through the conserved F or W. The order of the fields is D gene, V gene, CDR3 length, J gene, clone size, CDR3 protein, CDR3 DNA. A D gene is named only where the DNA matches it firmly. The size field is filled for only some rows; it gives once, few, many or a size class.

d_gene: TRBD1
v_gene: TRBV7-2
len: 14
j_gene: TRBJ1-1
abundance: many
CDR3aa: CASSRRQGATEAFF
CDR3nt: TGTGCCAGCAGCAGGAGACAGGGGGCGACTGAAGCTTTCTTT

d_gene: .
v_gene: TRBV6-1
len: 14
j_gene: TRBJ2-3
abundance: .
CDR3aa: CASSSGTSTDTQYF
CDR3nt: TGTGCCAGCAGCTCCGGGACAAGCACAGATACGCAGTATTTT

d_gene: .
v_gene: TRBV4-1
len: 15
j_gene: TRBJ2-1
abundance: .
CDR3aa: CASSQVGQSYNEQFF
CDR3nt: TGCGCCAGCAGCCAAGTGGGCCAGTCCTACAATGAGCAGTTCTTC

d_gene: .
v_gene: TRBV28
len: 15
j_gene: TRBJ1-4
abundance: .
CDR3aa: CASSLGSGEVEKLFF
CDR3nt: TGTGCCAGCAGTTTAGGCTCAGGGGAGGTTGAAAAACTGTTTTTT

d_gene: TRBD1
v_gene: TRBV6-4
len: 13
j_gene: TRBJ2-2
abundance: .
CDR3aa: CASSGTGAGELFF
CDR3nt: TGTGCCAGCAGCGGGACAGGGGCCGGGGAGCTGTTTTTT

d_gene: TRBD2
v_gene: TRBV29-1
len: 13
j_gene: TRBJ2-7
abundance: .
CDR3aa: CSVVTSISYEQYF
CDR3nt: TGCAGCGTGGTGACTAGCATCTCCTACGAGCAGTACTTC

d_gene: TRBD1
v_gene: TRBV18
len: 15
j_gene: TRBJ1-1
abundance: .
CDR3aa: CASSARTGGWTEAFF
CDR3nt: TGTGCCAGCTCTGCTCGGACAGGGGGCTGGACTGAAGCTTTCTTT

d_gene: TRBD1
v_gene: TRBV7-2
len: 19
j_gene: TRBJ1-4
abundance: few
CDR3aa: CASSLGWVGTGANEEKLFF
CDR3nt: TGTGCCAGCAGCTTAGGGTGGGTCGGGACAGGGGCAAACGAAGAAAAACTGTTTTTT

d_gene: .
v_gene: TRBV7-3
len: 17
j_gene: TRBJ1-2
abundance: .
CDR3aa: CASRRTPGHLTNYGYTF
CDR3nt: TGTGCCAGCAGACGGACACCGGGACACCTAACTAACTATGGCTACACCTTC

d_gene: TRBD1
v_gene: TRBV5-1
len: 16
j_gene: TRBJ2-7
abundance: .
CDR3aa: CASSLLLGTGPYEQYF
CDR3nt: TGCGCCAGCAGCCTACTCCTCGGGACAGGACCCTACGAGCAGTACTTC

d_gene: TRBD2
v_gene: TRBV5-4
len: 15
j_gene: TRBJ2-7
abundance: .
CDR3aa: CASSQGTSGTYEQYF
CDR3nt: TGTGCCAGCAGCCAAGGGACTAGCGGAACCTACGAGCAGTACTTC

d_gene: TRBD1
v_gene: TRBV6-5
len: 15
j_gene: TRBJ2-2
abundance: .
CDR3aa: CASGDRGKNTGELFF
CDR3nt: TGTGCCAGCGGGGACAGGGGGAAAAACACCGGGGAGCTGTTTTTT

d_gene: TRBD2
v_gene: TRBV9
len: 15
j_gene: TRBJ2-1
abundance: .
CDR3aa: CASSVGLAEYNEQFF
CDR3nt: TGTGCCAGCAGCGTCGGACTAGCGGAATACAATGAGCAGTTCTTC

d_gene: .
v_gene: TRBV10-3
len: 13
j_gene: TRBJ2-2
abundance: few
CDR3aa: CAIQGVRPGELFF
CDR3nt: TGTGCCATCCAAGGGGTCAGACCCGGGGAGCTGTTTTTT

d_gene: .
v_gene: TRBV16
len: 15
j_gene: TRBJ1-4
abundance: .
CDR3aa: CASSQGPGTIRQLFF
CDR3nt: TGTGCCAGCAGCCAAGGTCCCGGGACGATTCGACAACTGTTTTTT

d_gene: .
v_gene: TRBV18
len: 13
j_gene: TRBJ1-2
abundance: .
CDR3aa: CASSPTSQALYTF
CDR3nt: TGTGCCAGCTCACCCACTTCGCAGGCCCTCTACACCTTC

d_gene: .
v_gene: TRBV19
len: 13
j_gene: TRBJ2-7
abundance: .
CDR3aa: CASSIGEFYEQYF
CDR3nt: TGTGCCAGTAGTATTGGGGAATTCTACGAGCAGTACTTC